One and the same sample provided the 24 T cell receptor beta chains below, sequenced in a study of CD8+ T cells in alopecia areata. After isolation, RNA underwent reverse transcription to generate cDNA as the sequencing template. TCRdb's copy holds only in-frame clones and misses some; the assay was immunoSEQ multiplex PCR. In the table there are 140,000 or so clones, 62% of which are singletons. The material sequenced was CD8+ T cells sorted from blood. Receptors originate from a human donor in good health.

The CDR3 sequence is CSVVKNTEAFF. The CDR3 nucleotides read TGCAGCGTTGTGAAGAACACTGAAGCTTTCTTT. The chain joins TRBV29-1 to TRBJ1-1; the D is unclear. Trimming pared 4 bases from V and 1 base from J, leaving 4 bases between. In germline, CDR1 is SQVTM, CDR2 ANQGSEA. This CDR3 has 11 amino acids.

V is TRBV29-1 and J is TRBJ2-2; D perhaps matches TRBD2 (5 bases). The germline CDR1 and CDR2 sequences are SQVTM and ANQGSEA. CDR3 size: 15 residues. Trimming shortened V by 4 bases and J by 2 bases, and 14 bases separated the two germline ends. Written as DNA, the CDR3 is TGCAGCGTTGTAATGTGGGAGAGTAACACCGGGGAGCTGTTTTTT. The encoded protein is CSVVMWESNTGELFF.

The DNA for the CDR3 is TGCGCCAGCAGCCAATCGGCAAAGGGTTCCGGGGAGCTGTTTTTT. Translated: CASSQSAKGSGELFF. V and J are TRBV4-1 and TRBJ2-2; D call uncertain. CDR3 length equals 15 residues. Germline V CDR1 and CDR2: MGHRA, YSYEKL. V gave up 2 bases and J gave up 6 bases, with 13 bases separating them.

CDR3 bases: TGTGCCAGCAGCCAAGGGTTACCGACAGCAGATTTACAAGAGACCCAGTACTTC. It is translated as CASSQGLPTADLQETQYF. This chain links TRBV4-2 with TRBJ2-5; tentatively, D is TRBD1 (5 bases). Between the trimmed V and J ends, which lost 1 base and 2 bases, there was a span of 20 bases. This CDR3 has 18 residues. From germline, CDR1 is LGHNA and CDR2 YNFKEQ.

The chain has TRBV27 and TRBJ2-1; maybe TRBD2 (6 bases). V was trimmed by 5 bases and J by 1 base, leaving 9 bases between them. This CDR3 has 14 residues. Germline V gene data show CDR1 as MNHEY and CDR2 as SMNVEV (reference sequence). The CDR3 nucleotides are TGTGCCAGCAGTGTCGGGACTTCCTACAATGAGCAGTTCTTC. Translated, it gives CASSVGTSYNEQFF.

The V call is TRBV29-1, the J call TRBJ2-1; TRBD1 matches at 9 bases. The CDR3 contains 14 residues. J gave up 9 bases and V 7 bases, and 13 bases lay outside the gene matches. Germline V gene sequence: CDR1 SQVTM, CDR2 ANQGSEA. The CDR3: CSGEGTGTEIEQFF. The CDR3 DNA reads TGCAGCGGGGAGGGGACAGGGACGGAGATTGAGCAGTTCTTC.

This sequence joins TRBV29-1 and TRBJ2-1, with D possibly being TRBD1 or TRBD2 (5 bases each). V dropped 6 bases and J dropped 0 bases, with 12 bases sitting between them. Per germline, CDR1 SQVTM and CDR2 ANQGSEA. The CDR3 extends over 14 amino acids. The CDR3 protein is CSVQGDLSYNEQFF. The CDR3 DNA reads TGCAGCGTCCAGGGAGACCTCTCCTACAATGAGCAGTTCTTC.

This chain uses TRBV30 with TRBJ1-5, with no clear D. In germline, CDR1 is GTSNPN, CDR2 SVGIG (reference sequence). The CDR3 totals 13 residues. Trimming stripped 3 bases from V and 0 bases from J, with 6 bases between. Here the CDR3 reads CAWSSYSNQPQHF. In DNA, the CDR3 is TGTGCCTGGAGCAGTTATAGCAATCAGCCCCAGCATTTT.

This clone has a single count. The J gene is TRBJ2-1, the V gene TRBV9; D is possibly TRBD1 or TRBD2 (5 bases each). This CDR3 comprises 15 residues. V lost 2 bases and J lost 2, with 11 bases in between. Germline CDR1 reads SGDLS; CDR2 reads YYNGEE. The CDR3 region has the DNA TGTGCCAGCAGCGTTCTCCAGGGAGCCTACAATGAGCAGTTCTTC. It encodes CASSVLQGAYNEQFF.

V is TRBV5-6 and J is TRBJ1-1; D perhaps matches TRBD1 (6 bases). Per germline, CDR1 SGHDT and CDR2 YYEEEE. This CDR3 contains 12 residues. Between the trimmed V and J ends, which lost 0 bases and 8 bases, there was a span of 8 bases. The CDR3 DNA sequence: TGTGCCAGCAGCTTGGCCGGACAGGAAGCTTTCTTT. Its protein product is CASSLAGQEAFF.

This chain uses TRBV28 with TRBJ2-7; 10 positions agree with TRBD2. The ends lost 6 bases at V and 5 bases at J; junction bases unmatched: 10. The CDR3 runs to 15 residues. CDR1 is MDHEN, CDR2 SYDVKM, per germline. The CDR3 nucleotides read TGTGCCAGCAGCCCCCTAGCGGGAGTGGAAAACGAGCAGTACTTC. It encodes CASSPLAGVENEQYF.

V and J are TRBV13 and TRBJ2-7; 8 nucleotides align to TRBD2. There are 14 residues in the CDR3. Germline V lookup: CDR1 PRHDT, CDR2 FYEKMQ (reference sequence). Trimming at V came to 5 bases and at J to 4 bases, leaving 7 bases not matched to a gene. CDR3 region: CASSPNGREYEQYF. The CDR3 DNA reads as TGTGCCAGCAGCCCGAACGGGAGGGAATACGAGCAGTACTTC.

The V and J genes are TRBV4-1 and TRBJ2-7; weak D call: TRBD2 (5 bases). The V gene lost 4 bases and the J gene lost 5 bases, with 18 bases spanning the gap. Germline-derived CDR1 and CDR2 are MGHRA and YSYEKL. This CDR3 has 15 residues. The CDR3 is CASSPFGGAGHEQYF. CDR3 nucleotide sequence: TGCGCCAGCAGCCCTTTCGGAGGAGCCGGGCACGAGCAGTACTTC.

J is TRBJ2-1 and V is TRBV6-5; no reliable D call. Trimming shortened V by 0 bases and J by 8 bases, and 17 bases separated the two germline ends. Germline V gene lookup returns CDR1 MNHEY and CDR2 SVGAGI. This CDR3 has 16 amino acids. The CDR3 DNA is TGTGCCAGCAGTTACTCATTTAGTCTTTCCGGTGATGAGCAGTTCTTC. It translates to CASSYSFSLSGDEQFF.

This clone was recorded only once. The chain combines TRBV25-1 with TRBJ1-2; D remains unclear. This CDR3 spans 12 amino acids. The V gene lost 5 bases and the J gene lost 4 bases, with 8 bases spanning the gap. The germline V gene encodes CDR1 MGHDK and CDR2 SYGVNS. The CDR3 DNA reads as TGTGCCAGCAGTTTCTCGAGCTATGGCTACACCTTC. Translating it yields CASSFSSYGYTF.

This clone was counted only a few times. A single base is all that separates this from a far larger clone, so a read error is likely. Other DNA sequences of this sample code for an identical CDR3. The chain uses TRBV9 and TRBJ2-3; D is ambiguous. V lost 3 bases and J 5 bases, leaving 16 bases between the germline ends. The length of the CDR3 is 15 residues. CDR1 is SGDLS and CDR2 is YYNGEE in the germline V gene. CDR3 DNA: TGTGCCAGCAGCGGTCGACCTACGGTTGGAGATACGCAGTATTTT. Encoded protein: CASSGRPTVGDTQYF.

The gene calls are TRBV5-6 and TRBJ2-7; TRBD1 matches at 9 bases. Germline lookup yields CDR1 SGHDT and CDR2 YYEEEE. V was clipped by 0 bases and J by 5 bases; unmatched bases: 12. The CDR3 loop spans 17 amino acids. The chain's CDR3 is CASSLVNGQGSYNEQYF. Here the CDR3 DNA reads TGTGCCAGCAGCTTGGTTAACGGACAGGGGAGTTATAACGAGCAGTACTTC. The variable domain in full, completed from reference TRBV5-6 and TRBJ2-7, reads DAGVTQSPTHLIKTRGQQVTLRCSPKSGHDTVSWYQQALGQGPQFIFQYYEEEERQRGNFPDRFSGHQFPNYSSELNVNALLLGDSALYLCASSLVNGQGSYNEQYFGPGTRLTVT.

The gene calls are TRBV28 and TRBJ2-7, with D perhaps matching TRBD1 (6 bases). The germline V and J ends were trimmed by 3 bases and 2 bases, with 11 bases remaining between them. Germline V gene lookup returns CDR1 MDHEN and CDR2 SYDVKM. This CDR3 region has 14 residues. Here the CDR3 DNA reads TGTGCCAGCAGTTTCCCAGGGGCTCCCTACGAGCAGTACTTC. Residues: CASSFPGAPYEQYF.

The chain combines TRBV29-1 with TRBJ2-7; maybe TRBD1 (5 bases). This CDR3 has 13 residues. Trimming removed 4 bases from V and 0 bases from J, with 10 bases in between. In germline, CDR1 is SQVTM, CDR2 ANQGSEA. CDR3 residues: CSVAGQSSYEQYF. The DNA for the CDR3 is TGCAGCGTTGCTGGACAAAGCTCCTACGAGCAGTACTTC.

This clone was picked up one time. The V call is TRBV7-9, the J call TRBJ2-5; TRBD1 or TRBD2 may be the D gene (5 bases each). Germline assignment: CDR1 SEHNR and CDR2 FQNEAQ (reference sequence). Trimming removed 7 bases from V and 0 bases from J, with 12 bases in between. CDR3 length equals 14 residues. The CDR3 reads CASNGAADQETQYF. CDR3 in DNA: TGTGCCAGCAACGGGGCAGCAGACCAAGAGACCCAGTACTTC.

This clone was picked up a small number of times. The chain employs TRBV29-1 and TRBJ1-2, with TRBD1 matching over 9 bases. Per germline, CDR1 SQVTM and CDR2 ANQGSEA. The V segment lost 4 bases and the J segment 8 bases; nucleotides outside the gene matches: 11. CDR3 length: 14 residues. The chain's CDR3 is CSVVSGGQGNGYTF. In nucleotides, the CDR3 is TGCAGCGTTGTTTCTGGGGGACAGGGCAACGGCTACACCTTC.

V is TRBV5-4 and J is TRBJ2-1, with a tentative D call TRBD1 (6 bases). Trimming took 1 base from V and 1 from J, leaving 6 bases between them. The CDR3 spans 14 residues. From germline, CDR1 is SGHNT and CDR2 YYREEE (reference sequence). CDR3 nucleotide sequence: TGTGCCAGCAGCTTGCAGGGGTCCTACAATGAGCAGTTCTTC. Translating it yields CASSLQGSYNEQFF.

The sample holds a few counts of this clone. The CDR3 DNA is TGCAGCGTTCCAGACAGACACTCCTATGGCTACACCTTC. It is translated as CSVPDRHSYGYTF. The chain has TRBV29-1 and TRBJ1-2; D is perhaps TRBD1 (5 bases). Germline loops: CDR1 SQVTM, CDR2 ANQGSEA. This CDR3 contains 13 residues. Trimming cost V 5 bases and J 4 bases, with 14 bases left between them.

The chain uses TRBV5-1 and TRBJ2-7; D not certain. Germline CDR1 reads SGHRS; CDR2 reads YFSETQ. Between the trimmed V and J ends, which lost 4 bases and 3 bases, there was a span of 14 bases. The CDR3 length is 14 residues. CDR3 coding DNA: TGCGCCAGCAGCCCCCTGGCTCTTGGCTACGAGCAGTACTTC. Its translation is CASSPLALGYEQYF.